These T cell receptor beta chains were read from a single sample in a study of shared clonotypes between healthy human individuals. Profiling relied on immunoSEQ multiplex PCR, and the TCRdb table lists in-frame clones only, not all of them. The sample has roughly 480,000 clones, approximately 79% seen once. Sequenced: PBMCs. The receptors stem from a woman between 40 and 50 years old in good health. Some clones in this sample may be carry-over from other donors' samples. Each CDR3 is given with its conserved first and last residue. D genes are given only for firm matches. Part of the rows lack a size; the others show once, few, many or a class for expanded clones.

>TRBD1|TRBJ2-7|TRBV18|.
CASSLWDRSYEQYF
TGTGCCAGCTCACTTTGGGACAGATCCTACGAGCAGTACTTC
>TRBD2|TRBJ2-1|TRBV19|.
CASSTLQLLAGGNFNEQFF
TGTGCCAGTAGTACTCTACAATTACTAGCGGGAGGGAACTTCAATGAGCAGTTCTTC
>.|TRBJ2-1|TRBV6-1|many
CASSAGGDYNEQFF
TGTGCCAGCAGTGCTGGGGGTGATTACAATGAGCAGTTCTTC
>TRBD1|TRBJ1-4|TRBV15|.
CATSSRDREAKLFF
TGTGCCACCAGCAGCCGGGACAGGGAGGCAAAACTGTTTTTT
>TRBD1|TRBJ2-3|TRBV29-1|.
CSVGKGRGPTDTQYF
TGCAGCGTTGGGAAGGGCAGGGGGCCCACAGATACGCAGTATTTT
>.|TRBJ2-6|TRBV5-6|.
CASSLAGGAPSGANVLTF
TGTGCCAGCAGCTTGGCGGGGGGCGCACCCTCTGGGGCCAACGTCCTGACTTTC
>.|TRBJ2-2|TRBV11-2|.
CASSPSGIRELFF
TGTGCCAGCAGCCCATCGGGAATACGGGAGCTGTTTTTT
>.|TRBJ1-2|TRBV5-6|.
CASSWMDSRRIDGYTF
TGTGCCAGCAGCTGGATGGACAGCCGACGAATAGATGGCTACACCTTC
>.|TRBJ2-7|TRBV19|.
CASSIGGGPGGYEQYF
TGTGCCAGTAGTATAGGCGGAGGCCCCGGGGGCTACGAGCAGTACTTC
>.|TRBJ1-5|TRBV28|once
CASSAGRVNQPQHF
TGTGCCAGTTCCGCGGGACGGGTCAATCAGCCCCAGCATTTT
>.|TRBJ2-7|TRBV30|.
CASSRGPYEQYF
TGTGCCTCAAGTAGGGGTCCCTACGAGCAGTACTTC
>TRBD1|TRBJ2-2|TRBV30|.
CAWRPDRAPGELFF
TGTGCCTGGAGACCGGACAGGGCGCCCGGGGAGCTGTTTTTT
>.|TRBJ2-5|TRBV20-1|.
CSARVAQTQYF
TGCAGTGCTAGAGTGGCTCAGACCCAGTACTTC
>.|TRBJ2-2|TRBV19|.
CASMAQGRTGELFF
TGTGCCAGTATGGCGCAGGGGAGGACCGGGGAGCTGTTTTTT
>.|TRBJ2-4|TRBV5-1|.
CASSLGQLLAKNIQYF
TGCGCCAGCAGCTTGGGACAGTTGTTAGCCAAAAACATTCAGTACTTC
>.|TRBJ2-7|TRBV6-5|.
CASSYSRASYEQYF
TGTGCCAGCAGTTACTCTAGGGCCTCCTACGAGCAGTACTTC
>TRBD1|TRBJ2-1|TRBV5-6|.
CASSGGTGGPRFEQFF
TGTGCCAGCAGCGGGGGGACAGGGGGCCCTAGATTTGAGCAGTTCTTC
>.|TRBJ1-5|TRBV4-1|few
CASSLVASLYQPQHF
TGCGCCAGCAGCCTCGTTGCATCGCTTTATCAGCCCCAGCATTTT
>TRBD2|TRBJ2-1|TRBV10-3|.
CAITGTSGKGNEQFF
TGTGCCATCACCGGGACTAGCGGGAAGGGGAATGAGCAGTTCTTC
>.|TRBJ1-2|TRBV28|.
CASSFTGTTDGYTF
TGTGCCAGCAGTTTTACCGGGACTACCGATGGCTACACCTTC
>.|TRBJ1-2|TRBV6-1|.
CASSEAVGGGYTF
TGTGCCAGCAGTGAAGCGGTAGGAGGTGGCTACACCTTC
>TRBD2|TRBJ2-1|TRBV7-7|.
CASSPEAGGSYNEQFF
TGTGCTAGCAGCCCTGAGGCGGGGGGGTCCTACAATGAGCAGTTCTTC
>TRBD2|TRBJ2-7|TRBV28|.
CASSPSSSGRDF
TGTGCCAGCAGTCCCTCCTCTAGCGGGAGAGACTTC
>TRBD2|TRBJ2-5|TRBV18|few
CASSPTSGETQYF
TGTGCCAGCTCACCGACTAGCGGCGAGACCCAGTACTTC
>.|TRBJ2-7|TRBV5-1|.
CASSLSATEQYF
TGCGCCAGCAGCTTGTCTGCCACCGAGCAGTACTTC
>.|TRBJ1-1|TRBV5-4|.
CASSPTLAQNTEAFF
TGTGCCAGCAGCCCAACGCTCGCCCAGAACACTGAAGCTTTCTTT
>.|TRBJ2-1|TRBV2|few
CASSEGAGANEQFF
TGTGCCAGCAGTGAAGGGGCAGGGGCAAATGAGCAGTTCTTC
>TRBD2|TRBJ2-1|TRBV19|once
CASSRLAGVLNEQFF
TGTGCCAGTAGTAGACTAGCGGGAGTCTTGAATGAGCAGTTCTTC
>TRBD2|TRBJ2-1|TRBV30|.
CAWSRLAGVYEQFF
TGTGCCTGGAGTAGACTAGCGGGAGTCTATGAGCAGTTCTTC
>TRBD2|TRBJ2-3|TRBV10-1|.
CASSRGLAADTQYF
TGCGCCAGCAGCCGGGGACTAGCGGCAGATACGCAGTATTTT
>TRBD1|TRBJ1-5|TRBV5-1|.
CASSLQGDEPQHF
TGCGCCAGCAGCTTGCAGGGGGATGAGCCCCAGCATTTT
>TRBD2|TRBJ2-1|TRBV27|.
CASSPLLARSYNEQFF
TGTGCCAGCAGTCCCCTACTAGCGAGATCTTACAATGAGCAGTTCTTC
>TRBD2|TRBJ2-2|TRBV19|.
CASSTGTSRELFF
TGTGCCAGTAGTACGGGGACTAGCCGGGAGCTGTTTTTT
>TRBD1|TRBJ2-7|TRBV6-1|few
CASSGVTGGAEQYF
TGTGCCAGCAGTGGTGTGACAGGGGGCGCCGAGCAGTACTTC
>TRBD1|TRBJ1-2|TRBV5-1|.
CASSPQGGNYGYTF
TGCGCCAGCAGCCCCCAGGGGGGGAACTATGGCTACACCTTC
>.|TRBJ2-7|TRBV19|once
CASSITGTYYEQYF
TGTGCCAGTAGTATTACAGGGACTTATTACGAGCAGTACTTC
>.|TRBJ2-7|TRBV11-1|once
CASSPRTASYEQYF
TGTGCCAGCAGCCCCAGGACCGCCTCCTACGAGCAGTACTTC
>.|TRBJ1-1|TRBV30|.
CAWSERSEAFF
TGTGCCTGGAGTGAGCGGTCGGAAGCTTTCTTT
>.|TRBJ2-1|TRBV15|.
CATSRDPLNEQFF
TGTGCCACCAGCAGAGACCCCCTCAATGAGCAGTTCTTC
>.|TRBJ1-2|TRBV4-1|.
CASSQDPRNYGYTF
TGCGCCAGCAGCCAAGATCCCCGAAACTATGGCTACACCTTC
>.|TRBJ2-5|TRBV28|.
CASTSPPRLGSGGQETQYF
TGTGCCAGCACTTCACCGCCTCGCCTTGGGAGCGGAGGCCAAGAGACCCAGTACTTC
>.|TRBJ2-5|TRBV7-2|.
CASSLVLQETQYF
TGTGCCAGCAGCTTAGTGTTACAAGAGACCCAGTACTTC